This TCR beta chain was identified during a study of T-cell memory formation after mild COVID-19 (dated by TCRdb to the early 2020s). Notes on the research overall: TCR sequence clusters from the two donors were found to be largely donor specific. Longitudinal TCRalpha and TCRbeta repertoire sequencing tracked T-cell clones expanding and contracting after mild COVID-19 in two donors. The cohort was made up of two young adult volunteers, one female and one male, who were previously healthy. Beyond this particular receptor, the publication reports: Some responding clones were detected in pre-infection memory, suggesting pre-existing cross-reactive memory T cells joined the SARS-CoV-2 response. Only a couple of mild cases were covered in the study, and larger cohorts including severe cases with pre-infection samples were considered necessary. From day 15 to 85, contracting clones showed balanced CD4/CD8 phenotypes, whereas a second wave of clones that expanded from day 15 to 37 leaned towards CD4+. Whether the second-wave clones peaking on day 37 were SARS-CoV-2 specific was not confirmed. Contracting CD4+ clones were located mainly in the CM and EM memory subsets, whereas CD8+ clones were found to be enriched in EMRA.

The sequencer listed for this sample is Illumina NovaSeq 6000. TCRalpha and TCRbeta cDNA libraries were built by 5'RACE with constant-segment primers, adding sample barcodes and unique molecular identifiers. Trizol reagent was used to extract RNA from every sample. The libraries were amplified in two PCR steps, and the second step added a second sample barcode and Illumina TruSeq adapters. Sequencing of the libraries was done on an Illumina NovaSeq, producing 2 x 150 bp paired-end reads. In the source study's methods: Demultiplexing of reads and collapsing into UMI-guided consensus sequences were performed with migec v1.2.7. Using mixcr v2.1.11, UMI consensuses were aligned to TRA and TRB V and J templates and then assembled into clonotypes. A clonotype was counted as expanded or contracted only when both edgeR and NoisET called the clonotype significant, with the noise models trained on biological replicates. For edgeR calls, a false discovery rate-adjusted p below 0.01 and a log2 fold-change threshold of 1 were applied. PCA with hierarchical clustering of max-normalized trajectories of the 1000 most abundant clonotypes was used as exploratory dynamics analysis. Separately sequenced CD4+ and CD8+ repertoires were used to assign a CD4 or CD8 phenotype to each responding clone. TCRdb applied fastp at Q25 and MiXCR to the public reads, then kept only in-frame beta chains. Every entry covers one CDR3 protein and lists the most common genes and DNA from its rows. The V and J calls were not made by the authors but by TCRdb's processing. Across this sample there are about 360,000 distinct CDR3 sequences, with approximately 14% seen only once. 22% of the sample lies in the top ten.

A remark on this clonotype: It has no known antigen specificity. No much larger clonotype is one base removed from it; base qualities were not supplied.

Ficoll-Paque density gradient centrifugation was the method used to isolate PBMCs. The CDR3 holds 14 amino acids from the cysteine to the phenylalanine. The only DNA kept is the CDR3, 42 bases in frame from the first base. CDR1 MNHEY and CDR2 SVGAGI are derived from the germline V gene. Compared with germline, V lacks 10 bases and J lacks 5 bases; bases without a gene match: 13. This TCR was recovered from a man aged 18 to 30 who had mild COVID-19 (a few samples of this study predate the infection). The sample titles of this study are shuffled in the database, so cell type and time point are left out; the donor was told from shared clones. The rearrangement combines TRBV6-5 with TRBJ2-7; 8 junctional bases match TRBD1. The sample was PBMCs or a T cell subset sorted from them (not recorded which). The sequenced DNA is TGTGCCACCAACCCGACAGGGGCTGAGAACGAGCAGTACTTC. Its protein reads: CATNPTGAENEQYF.